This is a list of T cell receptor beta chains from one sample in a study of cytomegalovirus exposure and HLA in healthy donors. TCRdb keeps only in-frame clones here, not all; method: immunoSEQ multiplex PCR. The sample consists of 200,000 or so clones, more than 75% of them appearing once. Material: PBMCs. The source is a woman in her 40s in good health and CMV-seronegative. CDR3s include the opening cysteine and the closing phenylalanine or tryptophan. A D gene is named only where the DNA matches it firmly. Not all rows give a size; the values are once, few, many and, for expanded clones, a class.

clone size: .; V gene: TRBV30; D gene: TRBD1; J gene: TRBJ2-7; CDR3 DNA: TGTGCCTGGACCGGACAGGGGCCGTGGGAGCAGTACTTC; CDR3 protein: CAWTGQGPWEQYF
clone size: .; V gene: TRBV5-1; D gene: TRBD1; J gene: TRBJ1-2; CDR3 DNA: TGCGCCAGCAGCCCGGGGACAGGCTATGGCTACACCTTC; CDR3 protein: CASSPGTGYGYTF
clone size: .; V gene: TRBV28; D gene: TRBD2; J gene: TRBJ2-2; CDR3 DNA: TGTGCCACCGGACTAGCGGGTAACACCGGGGAGCTGTTTTTT; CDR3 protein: CATGLAGNTGELFF
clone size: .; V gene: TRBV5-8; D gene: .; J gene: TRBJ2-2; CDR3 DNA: TGTGCCAGCAGCTTGTATTTGGGCCGACTAGGGAACACCGGGGAGCTGTTTTTT; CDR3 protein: CASSLYLGRLGNTGELFF
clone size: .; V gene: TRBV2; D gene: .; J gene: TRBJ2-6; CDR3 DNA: TGTGCCAGCAGTGCGAACAGGGAGTCCAACGTCCTGACTTTC; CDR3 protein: CASSANRESNVLTF
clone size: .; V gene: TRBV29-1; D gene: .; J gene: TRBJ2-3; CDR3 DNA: TGCAGCGCCGGGGAGACTAGTGGTGCAGATACGCAGTATTTT; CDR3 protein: CSAGETSGADTQYF
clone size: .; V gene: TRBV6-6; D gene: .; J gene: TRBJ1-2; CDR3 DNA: TGTGCCAGCGGCACGAAGAACTATGGCTACACCTTC; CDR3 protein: CASGTKNYGYTF
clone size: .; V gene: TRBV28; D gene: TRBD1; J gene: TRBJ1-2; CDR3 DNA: TGTGCCAGCAGCCTAGGGACAGGGGGGATCGTCTCTGGCTACACCTTC; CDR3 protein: CASSLGTGGIVSGYTF
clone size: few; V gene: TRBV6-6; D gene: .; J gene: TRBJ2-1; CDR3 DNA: TGTGCCAGCAGCCACCTCCTAGAGGGCGGAGGCCATGAGCAGTTCTTC; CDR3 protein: CASSHLLEGGGHEQFF
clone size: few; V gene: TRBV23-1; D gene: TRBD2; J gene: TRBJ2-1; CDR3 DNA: TGCGCCAGCATAGTCAATATAACTAGCGGGAGGTGCGATGAGCAGTTCTTC; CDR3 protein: CASIVNITSGRCDEQFF
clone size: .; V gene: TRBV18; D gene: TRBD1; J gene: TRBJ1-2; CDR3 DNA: TGTGCCAGCTCACCTACAGGGGGGCACTATGGCTACACCTTC; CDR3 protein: CASSPTGGHYGYTF
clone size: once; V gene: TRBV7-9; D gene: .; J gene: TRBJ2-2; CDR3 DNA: TGTGCCAGCAGCCCGAAATTGGCCACCGGGGAGCTGTTTTTT; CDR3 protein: CASSPKLATGELFF
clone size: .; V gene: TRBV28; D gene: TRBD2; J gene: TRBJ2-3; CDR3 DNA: TGTGCCAGCAGTTTGGGCGGCCCGGGACTAGCGGCTTTATCCGGCACAGATACGCAGTATTTT; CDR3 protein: CASSLGGPGLAALSGTDTQYF
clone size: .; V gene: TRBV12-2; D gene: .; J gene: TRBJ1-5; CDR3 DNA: TGTGCAAGTCGCCCTACCATTGGGGGGGCGAGCAATCAGCCCCAGCATTTT; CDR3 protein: CASRPTIGGASNQPQHF
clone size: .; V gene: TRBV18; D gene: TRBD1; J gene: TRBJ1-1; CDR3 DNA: TGTGCCAGCTCACGGACAGGGACCAACACTGAAGCTTTCTTT; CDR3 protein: CASSRTGTNTEAFF
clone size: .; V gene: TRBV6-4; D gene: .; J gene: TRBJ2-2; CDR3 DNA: TGTGCCAGCAGTGCAACAGGGCCGAACACCGGGGAGCTGTTTTTT; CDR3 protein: CASSATGPNTGELFF
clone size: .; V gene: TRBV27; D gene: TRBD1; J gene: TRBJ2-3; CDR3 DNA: TGTGCCAGCAGCCCCGGGACAGGGGGCGAAGTGAGCACAGATACGCAGTATTTT; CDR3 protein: CASSPGTGGEVSTDTQYF
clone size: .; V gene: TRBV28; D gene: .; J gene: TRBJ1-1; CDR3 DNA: TGTGGAACCGGGAACACTGAAGCTTTCTTT; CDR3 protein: CGTGNTEAFF
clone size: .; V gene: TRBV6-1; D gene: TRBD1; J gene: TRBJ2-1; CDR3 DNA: TGTGCCAGCAAAGGCTTTCGGGACAGGGATAATGAGCAGTTCTTC; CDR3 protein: CASKGFRDRDNEQFF
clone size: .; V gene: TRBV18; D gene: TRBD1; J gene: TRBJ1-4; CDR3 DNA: TGTGCCAGCTCACCCGGGACAGGGAATGAAAAACTGTTTTTT; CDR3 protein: CASSPGTGNEKLFF
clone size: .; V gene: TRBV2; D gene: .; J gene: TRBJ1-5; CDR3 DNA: TGTGCCAGCAGACCGGGGGTTAATCAGCCCCAGCATTTT; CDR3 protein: CASRPGVNQPQHF
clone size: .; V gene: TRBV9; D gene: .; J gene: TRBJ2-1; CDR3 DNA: TGTGCCAGCAGCGTAGGTGCGTCAGGGCTCAATGAGCAGTTCTTC; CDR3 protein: CASSVGASGLNEQFF
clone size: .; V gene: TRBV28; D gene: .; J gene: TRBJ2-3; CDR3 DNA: TGTGCCAGCAGTTTTATCCCGGGTCTGGGCACAGATACGCAGTATTTT; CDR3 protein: CASSFIPGLGTDTQYF
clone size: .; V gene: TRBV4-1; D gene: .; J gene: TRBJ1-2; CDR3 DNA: TGCGCCAGCAGCCAGCTGGTCGGGAACTATGGCTACACCTTC; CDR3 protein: CASSQLVGNYGYTF
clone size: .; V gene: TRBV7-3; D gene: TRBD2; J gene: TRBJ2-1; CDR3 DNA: TGTGCCAGCAGCCCACAGGGACTAGCGGGAGCACATGAGCAGTTCTTC; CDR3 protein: CASSPQGLAGAHEQFF
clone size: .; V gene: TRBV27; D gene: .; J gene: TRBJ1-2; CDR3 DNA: TGTGCCAGCAGCCAATTGGGGGCCGAGACAGAGAGGAGCTACACCTTC; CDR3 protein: CASSQLGAETERSYTF
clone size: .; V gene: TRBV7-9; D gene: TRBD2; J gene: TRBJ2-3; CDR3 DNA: TGTGCCAGCAGCTTGGGCGGAGCGGGAGCAGATACGCAGTATTTT; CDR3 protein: CASSLGGAGADTQYF
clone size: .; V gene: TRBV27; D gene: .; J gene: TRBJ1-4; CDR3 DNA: TGTGCCAGCAGTCCGGACTCAGCCATACCGACGACGGAAAAACTGTTTTTT; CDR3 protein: CASSPDSAIPTTEKLFF